These 21 T cell receptor beta chains share one sample of origin, sequenced in a study of blood T cells in healthy people across ages. Primed by a sample-barcoded 5' primer and a J-beta primer mix, a second PCR proceeded for about 6 to 12 cycles. Using its own MiXCR run on the 5' RACE reads, TCRdb lists one record per CDR3 protein. The sample holds fewer than 650,000 distinct CDR3 sequences, roughly a quarter seen once. The same sample was also studied in work on T cells of mothers and their children.

Specimen: blood. These TCRs come from a boy under 10 years old in good health.

This clonotype was counted between two and nine times. V usage is TRBV18 and J usage is TRBJ1-4; D may be TRBD1 (6 bases). The V and J ends lost 6 bases and 8 bases respectively, with 16 bases between them. Germline-derived CDR1 and CDR2 are KGHSH and LQKENI. The CDR3 covers 14 residues. The CDR3 region is CASSEAGAAEKLFF. CDR3 nucleotides: TGTGCCAGCTCCGAAGCGGGGGCCGCCGAAAAACTGTTTTTT.

J is TRBJ2-1 and V is TRBV3-1; TRBD2 aligns across 7 bases. Unmatched junction bases numbered 8, after V lost 1 base and J lost 2 bases. Germline V gives CDR1 LGHDT, CDR2 YNNKEL (reference sequence). There are 17 residues in the CDR3. The CDR3 sequence: CASSQAIRLATYNEQFF. The CDR3 nucleotides are TGTGCCAGCAGCCAAGCCATCAGACTAGCTACCTACAATGAGCAGTTCTTC.

As concerns this clonotype: One end of the junction does not line up with germline, which may come from a read error. V and J are TRBV29-1 and TRBJ1-1, with 8 bases matching TRBD1. CDR1 and CDR2 from the germline V gene are SQVTM and ANQGSEA. The CDR3 spans 16 residues. CDR3 DNA: TGCAGCGTGAACAGGGGGTGGGCTTTTGTGAACATTGAAGCTTTCTTT. Translated: CSVNRGWAFVNIEAFF.

The table lists this clonotype with a few counts. The chain combines TRBV12-3 or TRBV12-4 with TRBJ1-6, with 11 bases that match TRBD1. The length of the CDR3 is 14 residues. The J segment lost 11 bases and the V segment lost 4 bases, leaving 4 bases of the junction unmatched. The CDR3 bases are TGTGCCAGCAGTTCTAGGGACAGGGGGACACCCCTCCACTTT. Encoded protein: CASSSRDRGTPLHF.

This clonotype was detected only a few times. V is TRBV9 and J is TRBJ2-3; D call uncertain. V was clipped by 0 bases and J by 6 bases, with 11 bases between them. The length of the CDR3 is 14 residues. Germline assignment: CDR1 SGDLS and CDR2 YYNGEE. The CDR3 DNA sequence: TGTGCCAGCAGCGTAGCTCTGCCCCCGGATACGCAGTATTTT. Translating gives CASSVALPPDTQYF.

CDR3 sequence (DNA): TGTGCCAGCTCACCACCTACAGGGAACGAGCAGTACTTC. This sequence encodes CASSPPTGNEQYF. This chain connects TRBV18 to TRBJ2-7, with D perhaps matching TRBD1 (6 bases). Germline values: CDR1 KGHSH, CDR2 LQKENI. The CDR3 contains 13 residues. Trimming took off 0 bases at V and 5 bases at J, with 8 bases between the two ends. The full variable domain, its missing parts supplied by reference TRBV18 and TRBJ2-7, is NAGVMQNPRHLVRRRGQEARLRCSPMKGHSHVYWYRQLPEEGLKFMVYLQKENIIDESGMPKERFSAEFPKEGPSILRIQQVVRGDSAAYFCASSPPTGNEQYFGPGTRLTVT.

V is TRBV7-9 and J is TRBJ1-4; weak D call: TRBD1 (5 bases). Germline V lookup: CDR1 SEHNR, CDR2 FQNEAQ (reference sequence). The CDR3 is made up of 15 amino acids. The V and J ends lost 3 bases and 7 bases respectively, with 15 bases between them. The CDR3 reads CASSFLRGATEKLFF. Here the CDR3 DNA reads TGTGCCAGCAGCTTTTTAAGAGGGGCCACTGAAAAACTGTTTTTT.

This clonotype was counted only a few times. V and J are TRBV12-5 and TRBJ1-1, with D perhaps TRBD1 (6 bases). The CDR3 extends over 14 amino acids. Trimming stripped 5 bases from V and 11 bases from J, with 21 bases between. CDR1 and CDR2 (germline): LGHNT, FRNRAP. CDR3: CASGRIGQWASAFF. The CDR3 DNA follows: TGTGCTAGTGGTCGAATCGGACAGTGGGCCTCGGCTTTCTTT.

This clonotype appeared once. The chain is built from TRBV19 and TRBJ2-2; D may be TRBD2 (6 bases). The V end lost 5 bases, the J end lost 4 bases, and 14 bases lay between the germline ends. The CDR3 runs to 15 residues. Germline CDR1 and CDR2: LNHDA and SQIVND (reference sequence). The CDR3 sequence: CASSPQTRRTGELFF. Here the CDR3 DNA reads TGTGCCAGTAGTCCACAGACTAGACGCACCGGGGAGCTGTTTTTT. Looking up the rest from reference TRBV19 and TRBJ2-2 gives the full variable domain: DGGITQSPKYLFRKEGQNVTLSCEQNLNHDAMYWYRQDPGQGLRLIYYSQIVNDFQKGDIAEGYSVSREKKESFPLTVTSAQKNPTAFYLCASSPQTRRTGELFFGEGSRLTVL.

There are a few counts of this clonotype. This chain joins TRBV2 and TRBJ2-5; 8 bases map to TRBD2. The CDR3 loop spans 12 amino acids. V was pared by 8 bases and J by 5 bases, with 4 bases of the junction left unmatched. The germline gives CDR1 SNHLY, CDR2 FYNNEI. The CDR3 sequence is CASRGGRETQYF. CDR3 in DNA: TGTGCCAGCCGTGGCGGGAGGGAGACCCAGTACTTC.

The V gene is TRBV20-1, the J gene TRBJ1-4; 9 positions match TRBD1. V shed 5 bases and J 7 bases; nucleotides not matched to a gene: 5. Per the germline V gene, CDR1 is DFQATT and CDR2 is SNEGSKA (reference sequence). The CDR3 is made up of 13 amino acids. CDR3 DNA: TGCAGTGCTGAAACAGGGGGCGGTGAAAAACTGTTTTTT. Its translation: CSAETGGGEKLFF.

This clonotype showed up just a few times. The chain is built from TRBV5-1 and TRBJ2-1; D remains ambiguous. V shed 0 bases and J shed 8 bases, with 18 bases lying between them. There are 16 residues in the CDR3. Looked up from germline, CDR1 is SGHRS and CDR2 is YFSETQ. As DNA, the CDR3 is TGCGCCAGCAGCTTGGTCCCGGGCCTATCGTACCATGAGCAGTTCTTC. This encodes CASSLVPGLSYHEQFF.

V is TRBV20-1 and J is TRBJ2-2; D is unresolved. CDR3 size: 15 residues. From germline, CDR1 is DFQATT and CDR2 SNEGSKA (reference sequence). Trimming removed 3 bases from V and 2 bases from J, with 13 bases in between. The CDR3 DNA reads TGCAGTGCTAGCGGAAGCTCACCCAACACCGGGGAGCTGTTTTTT. Translation: CSASGSSPNTGELFF.

This clonotype has just a few counts. In DNA form, the CDR3 reads TGTGCCAGCAGCGGCGGGACAGCCAAAAACATTCAGTACTTC. Translation: CASSGGTAKNIQYF. The chain carries TRBV7-9 and TRBJ2-4, with D perhaps matching TRBD2 (6 bases). V lost 5 bases and J 0 bases, leaving 8 bases between the germline ends. Germline V gives CDR1 SEHNR, CDR2 FQNEAQ (reference sequence). The CDR3 length is 14 residues.

This clonotype was picked up a small number of times. The genes are TRBV20-1 and TRBJ2-3; 9 bases line up with TRBD2. Per germline, CDR1 DFQATT and CDR2 SNEGSKA (reference sequence). The CDR3 is made up of 14 amino acids. J lost 5 bases, V lost 5 bases, and 8 bases had no gene match. The CDR3 sequence is CSARLAGEGDTQYF. The CDR3 bases are TGCAGTGCTCGATTAGCGGGAGAGGGAGATACGCAGTATTTT.

CDR3 sequence (DNA): TGTGCCAGCAGTTTTTTCGCCTCTGGAAACACCATATATTTT. This translates into CASSFFASGNTIYF. V and J are TRBV12-3 or TRBV12-4 and TRBJ1-3; D is ambiguous. The CDR3 loop spans 14 amino acids. Trimming took 3 bases from V and 0 from J, leaving 6 bases between them.

V usage is TRBV27 and J usage is TRBJ2-3; TRBD1 or TRBD2 may be the D gene (5 bases each). CDR1 is MNHEY, CDR2 SMNVEV, per germline (reference sequence). There are 17 residues in the CDR3. V lost 1 base to trimming and J lost 1 base, with 15 bases between them. The CDR3 loop is CASSLYSRRGGTDTQYF. CDR3 DNA: TGTGCCAGCAGTTTATATAGCCGTAGGGGAGGCACAGATACGCAGTATTTT.

In its sample, this clonotype was seen a few times. This rearrangement joins TRBV2 to TRBJ1-5, with TRBD1 matching over 11 bases. Germline CDR1 SNHLY, CDR2 FYNNEI. This CDR3 region has 17 residues. J was trimmed by 4 bases and V by 1 base; bases with no gene match: 6. The CDR3 nucleotides are TGTGCCAGCAGTGAAGGGGGGACAGGGGGATGGAATCAGCCCCAGCATTTT. Amino acid sequence: CASSEGGTGGWNQPQHF. Together with reference TRBV2 and TRBJ1-5, the CDR3 gives the full variable domain: EPEVTQTPSHQVTQMGQEVILRCVPISNHLYFYWYRQILGQKVEFLVSFYNNEISEKSEIFDDQFSVERPDGSNFTLKIRSTKLEDSAMYFCASSEGGTGGWNQPQHFGDGTRLSIL.

This clonotype came up a few times. This chain links TRBV7-2 with TRBJ2-5; possibly TRBD2 for D (6 bases). The CDR3 has 14 amino acids. V dropped 7 bases and J dropped 2 bases, with 14 bases sitting between them. CDR1 and CDR2 from the germline V gene are SGHTA and FQGNSA. CDR3 sequence (DNA): TGTGCCAGCACACCCCAGGGAGGACAAGAGACCCAGTACTTC. Protein product: CASTPQGGQETQYF.

This clonotype appeared a few times. The V and J genes are TRBV5-1 and TRBJ2-1; perhaps TRBD1 as D (8 bases). The V gene lost 7 bases and the J gene lost 8 bases, with 19 bases spanning the gap. Germline-derived CDR1 and CDR2 are SGHRS and YFSETQ. This CDR3 spans 14 amino acids. DNA for the CDR3: TGCGCCAGCGGAACACAGGGGGGGATCGATGAGCAGTTCTTC. Translation gives CASGTQGGIDEQFF.

This clonotype was picked up a small number of times. The chain uses TRBV5-1 and TRBJ2-5; 9 bases map to TRBD2. Per the germline V gene, CDR1 is SGHRS and CDR2 is YFSETQ. This CDR3 spans 15 amino acids. V lost 0 bases, J lost 3 bases, and 3 bases stayed unmatched. CDR3 DNA sequence: TGCGCCAGCAGCTTGGTGTCTAGCGGGAAAGAGACCCAGTACTTC. This sequence encodes CASSLVSSGKETQYF.